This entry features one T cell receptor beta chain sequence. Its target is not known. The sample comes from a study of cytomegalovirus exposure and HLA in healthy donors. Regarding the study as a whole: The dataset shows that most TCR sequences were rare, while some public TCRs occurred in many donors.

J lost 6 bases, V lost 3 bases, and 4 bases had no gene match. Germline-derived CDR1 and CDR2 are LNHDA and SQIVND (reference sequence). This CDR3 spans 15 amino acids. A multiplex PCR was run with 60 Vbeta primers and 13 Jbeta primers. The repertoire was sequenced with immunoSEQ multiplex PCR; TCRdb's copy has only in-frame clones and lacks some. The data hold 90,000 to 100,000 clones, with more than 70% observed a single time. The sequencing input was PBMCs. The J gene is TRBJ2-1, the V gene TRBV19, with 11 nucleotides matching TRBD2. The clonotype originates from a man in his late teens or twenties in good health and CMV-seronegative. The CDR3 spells CASSISGGASNEQFF. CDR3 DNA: TGTGCCAGTAGTATTAGCGGGGGGGCCTCCAATGAGCAGTTCTTC.